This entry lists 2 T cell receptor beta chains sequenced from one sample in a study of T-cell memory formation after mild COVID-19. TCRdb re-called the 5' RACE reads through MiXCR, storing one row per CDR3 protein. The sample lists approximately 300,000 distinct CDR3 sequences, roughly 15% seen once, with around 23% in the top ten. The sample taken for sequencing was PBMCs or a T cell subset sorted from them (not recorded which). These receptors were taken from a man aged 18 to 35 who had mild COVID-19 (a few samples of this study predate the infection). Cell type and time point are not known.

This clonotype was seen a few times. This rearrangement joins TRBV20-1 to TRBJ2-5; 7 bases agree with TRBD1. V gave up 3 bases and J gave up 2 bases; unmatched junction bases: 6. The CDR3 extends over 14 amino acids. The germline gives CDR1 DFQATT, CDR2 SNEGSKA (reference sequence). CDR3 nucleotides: TGCAGTGCTAGCCGACAGGGTTCTCAAGAGACCCAGTACTTC. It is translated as CSASRQGSQETQYF.

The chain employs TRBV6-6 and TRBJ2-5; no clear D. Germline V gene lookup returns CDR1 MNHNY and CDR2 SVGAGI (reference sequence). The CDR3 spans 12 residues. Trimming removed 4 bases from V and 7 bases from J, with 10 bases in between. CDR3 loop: CASSSSKGTQYF. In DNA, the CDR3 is TGTGCCAGCAGTTCCTCCAAGGGGACCCAGTACTTC.